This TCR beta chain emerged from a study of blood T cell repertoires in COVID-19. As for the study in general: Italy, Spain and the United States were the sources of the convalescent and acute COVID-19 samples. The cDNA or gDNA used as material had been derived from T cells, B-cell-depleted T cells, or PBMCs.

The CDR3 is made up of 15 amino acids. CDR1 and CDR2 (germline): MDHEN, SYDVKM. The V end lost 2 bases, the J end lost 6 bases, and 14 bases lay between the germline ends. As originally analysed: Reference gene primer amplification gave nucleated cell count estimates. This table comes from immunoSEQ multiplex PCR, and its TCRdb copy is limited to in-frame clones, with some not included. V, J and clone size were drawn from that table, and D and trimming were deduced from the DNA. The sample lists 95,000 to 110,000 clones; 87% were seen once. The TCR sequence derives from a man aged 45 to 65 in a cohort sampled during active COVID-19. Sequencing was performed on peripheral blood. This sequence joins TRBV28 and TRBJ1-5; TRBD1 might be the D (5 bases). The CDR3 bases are TGTGCCAGCAGTTTAGACAGTATGATAAGTCAGCCCCAGCATTTT. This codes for CASSLDSMISQPQHF.